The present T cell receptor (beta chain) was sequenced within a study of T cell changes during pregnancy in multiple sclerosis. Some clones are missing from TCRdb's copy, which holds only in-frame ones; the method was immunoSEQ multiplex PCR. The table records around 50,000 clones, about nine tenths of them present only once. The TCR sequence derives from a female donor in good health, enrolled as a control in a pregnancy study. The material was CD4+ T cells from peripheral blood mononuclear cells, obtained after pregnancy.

The DNA for the CDR3 is TGTGCCAGCAGTTTAGTTGCGGGGGGGCCAAGTACGCAGTATTTT. Its translation: CASSLVAGGPSTQYF. The V call is TRBV28, the J call TRBJ2-3; 9 nucleotides match TRBD2. This CDR3 has 15 residues. The junction had 8 bases not matched to a gene; V was cut back by 2 bases and J by 8 bases. In germline, CDR1 is MDHEN, CDR2 SYDVKM.